The rows below give T cell receptor beta chains drawn from one sample of a study of beta chain features in type 1 diabetes. Only in-frame clones appear in the TCRdb table, and some are missing; sequencing was by immunoSEQ multiplex PCR. This sample carries tens of thousands of clones, approximately 61% of them seen once, and the ten largest clones take over 1.5%. The sequenced sample consisted of Tregs from blood. These receptors were collected from a man aged 25 to 45 with type 1 diabetes. Some clones in this sample may be carry-over from other donors' samples. Both conserved end residues are part of each CDR3. D genes are given only for firm matches. Rows may omit the clone size; those that give it use once, few, many or a size class.

cdr3_nt: TGTGCCAGCAGCCCCCGGACTAGCGGGGGGGCCGAAGAGCAGTTCTTC
cdr3_aa: CASSPRTSGGAEEQFF
j_call: TRBJ2-1
d_call: TRBD2
clone_size: NA
v_call: TRBV4-2

cdr3_nt: TGTGCCATCAGTGAGTCGCGGTCTAGCGGGGGAACCGAGCAGTACTTC
cdr3_aa: CAISESRSSGGTEQYF
j_call: TRBJ2-7
d_call: TRBD2
clone_size: NA
v_call: TRBV10-3

cdr3_nt: TGTGCCAGCTCACCACAGAACAGGGGCCTCAGGAATGAGCAGTTCTTC
cdr3_aa: CASSPQNRGLRNEQFF
j_call: TRBJ2-1
d_call: TRBD1
clone_size: NA
v_call: TRBV18

cdr3_nt: TGTGCCAGCAGTTTGAGGGCGGTCCATGGCTACACCTTC
cdr3_aa: CASSLRAVHGYTF
j_call: TRBJ1-2
d_call: NA
clone_size: NA
v_call: TRBV28

cdr3_nt: TGTGCCAGCATTAGGACAGGGAACACTGAAGCTTTCTTT
cdr3_aa: CASIRTGNTEAFF
j_call: TRBJ1-1
d_call: TRBD1
clone_size: NA
v_call: TRBV27

cdr3_nt: TGTGCCAGCAGATCAGCGGGGGCAGAGACCCAGTACTTC
cdr3_aa: CASRSAGAETQYF
j_call: TRBJ2-5
d_call: TRBD2
clone_size: NA
v_call: TRBV5-6

cdr3_nt: TGTGCCAGCAGCCAAGGGGCCCAAGGGGCCAACGTCCTGACTTTC
cdr3_aa: CASSQGAQGANVLTF
j_call: TRBJ2-6
d_call: NA
clone_size: few
v_call: TRBV4-2

cdr3_nt: TGCGCCAGCAGCTACAACCGGGCGACTACTGGTCGGGAGCTGTTTTTT
cdr3_aa: CASSYNRATTGRELFF
j_call: TRBJ2-2
d_call: NA
clone_size: NA
v_call: TRBV5-1

cdr3_nt: TGCGCCAGCAGCCAAGAGAGGCTAGATACGCAGTATTTT
cdr3_aa: CASSQERLDTQYF
j_call: TRBJ2-3
d_call: NA
clone_size: NA
v_call: TRBV4-3

cdr3_nt: TGTGCCAGCAGCTTAAGTAGCGGGGGGGTCAATGAGCAGTTCTTC
cdr3_aa: CASSLSSGGVNEQFF
j_call: TRBJ2-1
d_call: TRBD2
clone_size: few
v_call: TRBV7-9

cdr3_nt: TGTGCCAGCAGCTTAGGAGATCAGCCCCAGCATTTT
cdr3_aa: CASSLGDQPQHF
j_call: TRBJ1-5
d_call: NA
clone_size: NA
v_call: TRBV7-9

cdr3_nt: TGCGCCAGCAGACGCTACGCCGGGGAGCTGTTTTTT
cdr3_aa: CASRRYAGELFF
j_call: TRBJ2-2
d_call: NA
clone_size: NA
v_call: TRBV5-1

cdr3_nt: TGTGCCAGCAGTAGATCCGGAGAAGGATCACCCCTCCACTTT
cdr3_aa: CASSRSGEGSPLHF
j_call: TRBJ1-6
d_call: NA
clone_size: few
v_call: TRBV28

cdr3_nt: TGTGCCAGCAGCTTAGCAGGGGCTTTGAACACTGAAGCTTTCTTT
cdr3_aa: CASSLAGALNTEAFF
j_call: TRBJ1-1
d_call: NA
clone_size: NA
v_call: TRBV11-2

cdr3_nt: TGTGCCAGCAGGGGACAGGGCAACACTGAAGCTTTCTTT
cdr3_aa: CASRGQGNTEAFF
j_call: TRBJ1-1
d_call: TRBD1
clone_size: NA
v_call: TRBV2

cdr3_nt: TGTGCCAGCACCCCTGGACAGCACAATGAGCAGTTCTTC
cdr3_aa: CASTPGQHNEQFF
j_call: TRBJ2-1
d_call: NA
clone_size: NA
v_call: TRBV7-2

cdr3_nt: TGCGCCAGCAGATACTTGAGCCCACGCACCGGGGAGCTGTTTTTT
cdr3_aa: CASRYLSPRTGELFF
j_call: TRBJ2-2
d_call: NA
clone_size: once
v_call: TRBV5-1

cdr3_nt: TGCGCCAGCAGGGCTTCGGGACAGCAAACCTACGAGCAGTACTTC
cdr3_aa: CASRASGQQTYEQYF
j_call: TRBJ2-7
d_call: TRBD1
clone_size: NA
v_call: TRBV5-1

cdr3_nt: TGTGCCAGCAGCTCCCGGACAGGGGGAAATGAAAAACTGTTTTTT
cdr3_aa: CASSSRTGGNEKLFF
j_call: TRBJ1-4
d_call: TRBD1
clone_size: NA
v_call: TRBV5-6

cdr3_nt: TGCGCCAGCAGCCCCGGGGGGTCCTATAATTCACCCCTCCACTTT
cdr3_aa: CASSPGGSYNSPLHF
j_call: TRBJ1-6
d_call: NA
clone_size: NA
v_call: TRBV5-1

cdr3_nt: TGTGCCATCAGTGATGACTCCGAGACCCAGTACTTC
cdr3_aa: CAISDDSETQYF
j_call: TRBJ2-5
d_call: NA
clone_size: NA
v_call: TRBV10-3

cdr3_nt: TGTGCCAGCAGCTTACAACGGGGGGAGCTGTTTTTT
cdr3_aa: CASSLQRGELFF
j_call: TRBJ2-2
d_call: NA
clone_size: NA
v_call: TRBV7-2

cdr3_nt: TGTGCCAGCAGCTTGACAGGGACCTACGAGCAGTACTTC
cdr3_aa: CASSLTGTYEQYF
j_call: TRBJ2-7
d_call: TRBD1
clone_size: NA
v_call: TRBV7-2

cdr3_nt: TGTGCCTGGAGGAGTCCGGGACAGCAACAGAACACCGGGGAGCTGTTTTTT
cdr3_aa: CAWRSPGQQQNTGELFF
j_call: TRBJ2-2
d_call: TRBD1
clone_size: few
v_call: TRBV30

cdr3_nt: TGCGCCAGCAGCTTGAGGGGCCAGGGCTCCGGGGAGCTGTTTTTT
cdr3_aa: CASSLRGQGSGELFF
j_call: TRBJ2-2
d_call: NA
clone_size: once
v_call: TRBV5-1

cdr3_nt: TGTGCCAGTACTCCTAGGAAAGTCGACTATGGCTACACCTTC
cdr3_aa: CASTPRKVDYGYTF
j_call: TRBJ1-2
d_call: NA
clone_size: NA
v_call: TRBV19

cdr3_nt: TGCAGCGTTGAAAGTCAGGGGTTGAGGGGCTACACCTTC
cdr3_aa: CSVESQGLRGYTF
j_call: TRBJ1-2
d_call: NA
clone_size: NA
v_call: TRBV29-1

cdr3_nt: TGTGCCAGCAGAGCTCGGGCGGGCGGATTACAAGAGACCCAGTACTTC
cdr3_aa: CASRARAGGLQETQYF
j_call: TRBJ2-5
d_call: NA
clone_size: NA
v_call: TRBV27

cdr3_nt: TGCGCCAGCAGCTGGGGACAGTTGAACACTGAAGCTTTCTTT
cdr3_aa: CASSWGQLNTEAFF
j_call: TRBJ1-1
d_call: TRBD1
clone_size: few
v_call: TRBV5-1

cdr3_nt: TGTGCCAGCAGCGTAGGTTCAGGCCAAGAGACCCAGTACTTC
cdr3_aa: CASSVGSGQETQYF
j_call: TRBJ2-5
d_call: NA
clone_size: NA
v_call: TRBV9

cdr3_nt: TGTGCCAGCAGCTTGATAGGACTAGAGCAGTTCTTC
cdr3_aa: CASSLIGLEQFF
j_call: TRBJ2-1
d_call: NA
clone_size: NA
v_call: TRBV5-4

cdr3_nt: TGCGCCAGTTCCCGGGACAGGGGAAGTGGTACTGAAGCTTTCTTT
cdr3_aa: CASSRDRGSGTEAFF
j_call: TRBJ1-1
d_call: TRBD1
clone_size: NA
v_call: TRBV5-1

cdr3_nt: TGTGCCAGCAGTGAATATACCTACGAGCAGTACTTC
cdr3_aa: CASSEYTYEQYF
j_call: TRBJ2-7
d_call: NA
clone_size: NA
v_call: TRBV6-1

cdr3_nt: TGTGCCAGCAGCGTTGGACTAGCGGGGGCGACCGGGGAGCTGTTTTTT
cdr3_aa: CASSVGLAGATGELFF
j_call: TRBJ2-2
d_call: TRBD2
clone_size: NA
v_call: TRBV9

cdr3_nt: TGTGCCAGCGGGGTGGGATACGCGGGGAGCTCCTACAATGAGCAGTTCTTC
cdr3_aa: CASGVGYAGSSYNEQFF
j_call: TRBJ2-1
d_call: NA
clone_size: few
v_call: TRBV9

cdr3_nt: TGTGCCAGCAGCCAAGTGGGACAGGGGAATGCCTACACCTTC
cdr3_aa: CASSQVGQGNAYTF
j_call: TRBJ1-2
d_call: TRBD1
clone_size: NA
v_call: TRBV14

cdr3_nt: TGTGCCGGCAGTTATCCCGGGGCCAACGTCCTGACTTTC
cdr3_aa: CAGSYPGANVLTF
j_call: TRBJ2-6
d_call: NA
clone_size: NA
v_call: TRBV6-1

cdr3_nt: TGTGCCAGCAGCTTGGTCCAAGACAGTTACACCTTC
cdr3_aa: CASSLVQDSYTF
j_call: TRBJ1-2
d_call: NA
clone_size: NA
v_call: TRBV5-4

cdr3_nt: TGCAGCGTTGCAGAGTATGGCCTTGAAGCTTTCTTT
cdr3_aa: CSVAEYGLEAFF
j_call: TRBJ1-1
d_call: NA
clone_size: NA
v_call: TRBV29-1

cdr3_nt: TGCGCCAGCAGCCAAGAATTCGGAGGTCGGGAGCAGTACTTC
cdr3_aa: CASSQEFGGREQYF
j_call: TRBJ2-7
d_call: NA
clone_size: few
v_call: TRBV4-3

cdr3_nt: TGTGCCAGCTGCAAAGATACTTACTTCTACTATGGCTACACCTTC
cdr3_aa: CASCKDTYFYYGYTF
j_call: TRBJ1-2
d_call: NA
clone_size: once
v_call: TRBV7-2

cdr3_nt: TGTGCCAGCTCACCGCGCGGGGGACTCACCTACAATGAGCAGTTCTTC
cdr3_aa: CASSPRGGLTYNEQFF
j_call: TRBJ2-1
d_call: TRBD2
clone_size: NA
v_call: TRBV18